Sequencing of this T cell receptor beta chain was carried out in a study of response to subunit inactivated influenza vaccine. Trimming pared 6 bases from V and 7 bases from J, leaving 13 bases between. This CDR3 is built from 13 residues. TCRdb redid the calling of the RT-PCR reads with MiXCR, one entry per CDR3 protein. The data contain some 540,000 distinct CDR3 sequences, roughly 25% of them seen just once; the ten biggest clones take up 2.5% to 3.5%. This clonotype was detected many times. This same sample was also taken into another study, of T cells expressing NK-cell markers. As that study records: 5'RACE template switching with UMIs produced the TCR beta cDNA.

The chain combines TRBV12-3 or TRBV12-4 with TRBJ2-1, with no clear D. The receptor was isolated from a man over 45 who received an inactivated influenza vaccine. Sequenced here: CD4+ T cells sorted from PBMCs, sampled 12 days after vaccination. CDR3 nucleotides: TGTGCCAGCAGCCCTCCTCAGAGGAATGAGCAGTTCTTC. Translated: CASSPPQRNEQFF.